The clone carrying this T cell receptor (beta chain) appeared a few times. Its antigen remains unidentified. These data originate in a study of post-analysis software for immune sequencing data. Study information: Disease trajectories encompassed relapsing-remitting, secondary progressive and progressive-relapsing multiple sclerosis. General study points: Controls significantly exceeded multiple sclerosis patients in normalized Chao1 diversity. Co-batched samples clustered tightly together by F measure. TRBV segments more frequent in patients than in controls numbered five and included TRBV5-6, TRBV5-1 and TRBV20-1.

The library was made from cDNA and included unique molecular identifiers. Yield was some 540,000 cDNA molecules from roughly 0.93 to 9.6 million T cells. TCRdb re-derived calls from the PCR reads in MiXCR, one entry per CDR3 protein. The profile shows hundreds of thousands of distinct CDR3 sequences, 59% of them singletons. The germline V gene has CDR1 LGHNA and CDR2 YNFKEQ. After removal of 4 bases from V and 0 bases from J, the junction contained 13 bases not matched to a gene. This CDR3 has 18 residues. The material sequenced was blood. The TCR sequence derives from a girl under 10 years old with multiple sclerosis. The gene calls are TRBV4-2 and TRBJ2-7, with 9 bases matching TRBD1. CDR3 coding DNA: TGTGCCAGCAGCCCGCCCCGAGGACAGGGGAGGGCCTCCTACGAGCAGTACTTC. Its translation is CASSPPRGQGRASYEQYF.